The 22 T cell receptor beta chains given below trace back to one sample, sequenced in a study of early stage breast cancer tumors. TCRdb keeps only in-frame clones here, not all; method: immunoSEQ multiplex PCR. Counted here are around 28,000 clones, approximately 70% occurring once; the ten biggest clones make up around 10%. The source material was breast tumor tissue. The receptors were gathered from a person between 30 and 45 years old with breast cancer.

The V and J genes are TRBV10-2 and TRBJ1-1; D might be TRBD1 (5 bases). Germline V gene lookup returns CDR1 WSHSY and CDR2 SAAADI. V lost 5 bases to trimming and J lost 11 bases, with 18 bases between them. There are 13 residues in the CDR3. CDR3 region: CASSWGEGAWAFF. In DNA form, the CDR3 reads TGCGCCAGCAGTTGGGGGGAGGGCGCGTGGGCTTTCTTT.

The chain recombines TRBV4-1 with TRBJ2-7; 10 positions match TRBD1. From germline, CDR1 is MGHRA and CDR2 YSYEKL. There are 18 residues in the CDR3. J was trimmed by 5 bases and V by 4 bases; bases with no gene match: 17. The CDR3 region has the DNA TGCGCCAGCAGCCTGGCGGGGCGTAGACAGGGGGCGGGAGACGAGCAGTACTTC. Encoded protein: CASSLAGRRQGAGDEQYF.

This clone was counted a single time. The V call is TRBV9, the J call TRBJ1-6; D is unclear. Germline V lookup: CDR1 SGDLS, CDR2 YYNGEE. Trimming left V 0 bases short and J 7 bases short, with 11 bases between. The CDR3 totals 15 residues. This chain's CDR3 is CASSVDPLVNSPLHF. CDR3 DNA sequence: TGTGCCAGCAGCGTAGACCCCTTAGTAAATTCACCCCTCCACTTT.

This chain links TRBV13 with TRBJ2-3; the D is unclear. Per the germline V gene, CDR1 is PRHDT and CDR2 is FYEKMQ (reference sequence). There are 14 residues in the CDR3. Trimming removed 2 bases from V and 6 bases from J, with 12 bases in between. CDR3 in DNA: TGTGCCAGCAGCTTAAATCTAGTTGGCGATACGCAGTATTTT. It yields the protein CASSLNLVGDTQYF.

The gene calls are TRBV28 and TRBJ2-2; D gene ambiguous. V lost 7 bases, J lost 5 bases, and 17 bases lay in between. Looked up from germline, CDR1 is MDHEN and CDR2 is SYDVKM. The CDR3 sequence is 15 residues long. CDR3 residues: CASTLGGTETGELFF. CDR3 in DNA: TGTGCCAGCACCCTAGGTGGTACGGAGACCGGGGAGCTGTTTTTT. Combining the CDR3 with reference TRBV28 and TRBJ2-2 gives the whole variable domain DVKVTQSSRYLVKRTGEKVFLECVQDMDHENMFWYRQDPGLGLRLIYFSYDVKMKEKGDIPEGYSVSREKKERFSLILESASTNQTSMYLCASTLGGTETGELFFGEGSRLTVL.

This clone occurred a few times. This rearrangement joins TRBV19 to TRBJ2-2, with D unresolved. Trimming took off 5 bases at V and 2 bases at J, with 15 bases between the two ends. The CDR3 extends over 16 amino acids. CDR1 is LNHDA and CDR2 is SQIVND in the germline V gene (reference sequence). CDR3 nucleotide sequence: TGTGCCAGTAGTCCTCTGCGTAGGTCCAACACCGGGGAGCTGTTTTTT. It specifies CASSPLRRSNTGELFF.

J is TRBJ2-7 and V is TRBV7-9; D gene uncertain. Trimming removed 5 bases at V and 4 bases at J, with 12 bases between. Germline values: CDR1 SEHNR, CDR2 FQNEAQ (reference sequence). CDR3 size: 13 residues. CDR3 in DNA: TGTGCCAGCAGCCCCAGCCCAGTATACGAGCAGTACTTC. Translation gives CASSPSPVYEQYF.

The chain couples TRBV19 to TRBJ1-2; D perhaps matches TRBD1 (5 bases). V lost 5 bases, J lost 8 bases, and 18 bases lay in between. This CDR3 comprises 14 residues. The V gene's germline CDR1 is LNHDA and CDR2 SQIVND (reference sequence). The CDR3 sequence is CASSPSRQSDGYTF. The CDR3 DNA reads TGTGCCAGTAGTCCATCCAGACAGAGCGACGGCTACACCTTC.

The chain has TRBV15 and TRBJ2-7; 7 nucleotides match TRBD2. Germline V lookup: CDR1 LNHNV, CDR2 YYDKDF (reference sequence). J gave up 2 bases and V 5 bases, and 9 bases lay outside the gene matches. This CDR3 is 15 amino acids long. CDR3 in DNA: TGTGCCACCAGCTCCCGACTAGCAGCCGCCTACGAGCAGTACTTC. Residues: CATSSRLAAAYEQYF.

The chain employs TRBV29-1 and TRBJ2-1; D gene ambiguous. This CDR3 has 14 residues. V lost 5 bases and J 0 bases, leaving 11 bases between the germline ends. Germline V gene data show CDR1 as SQVTM and CDR2 as ANQGSEA. In DNA form, the CDR3 reads TGCAGCGTTCCATCGATAAGCTCCTACAATGAGCAGTTCTTC. It translates to CSVPSISSYNEQFF.

V and J are TRBV5-1 and TRBJ2-3; D may be TRBD2 (6 bases). This CDR3 spans 16 amino acids. The V gene's germline CDR1 is SGHRS and CDR2 YFSETQ. With 3 bases removed from V and 1 base from J, the gap between germline ends came to 15 bases. The CDR3 here is CASSSRDSWGTDTQYF. DNA for the CDR3: TGCGCCAGCAGCTCGCGGGACTCATGGGGCACAGATACGCAGTATTTT.

The rearrangement joins TRBV10-3 to TRBJ2-7; D possibly corresponds to TRBD1 (6 bases). V was trimmed by 9 bases and J by 0 bases, leaving 12 bases between them. The CDR3 is 13 amino acids. Germline V gene lookup returns CDR1 ENHRY and CDR2 SYGVKD. The CDR3 DNA is TGTGCCATGCGCCCGACAGGCTCCTACGAGCAGTACTTC. Protein product: CAMRPTGSYEQYF.

This clone has only one observation. CDR3 protein: CASSEGALGSGNTIYF. In nucleotides, the CDR3 is TGTGCCAGCAGTGAAGGGGCCCTAGGCTCTGGAAACACCATATATTTT. This rearrangement joins TRBV6-1 to TRBJ1-3; the D is unclear. Deletions cut 1 base from V and 0 bases from J, with 10 bases between. The CDR3 has 16 residues. Germline CDR1 MNHNS, CDR2 SASEGT.

This clone was seen only a few times. The chain has TRBV9 and TRBJ1-6; D not resolved. The CDR3 contains 14 residues. V was trimmed by 0 bases and J by 7 bases, leaving 8 bases between them. Looked up from germline, CDR1 is SGDLS and CDR2 is YYNGEE. For the CDR3, the DNA is TGTGCCAGCAGCGTAGTGGCGGAAAATTCACCCCTCCACTTT. Translation gives CASSVVAENSPLHF.

This clone has just a few counts. The chain carries TRBV4-1 and TRBJ1-1; 12 nucleotides match TRBD1. CDR3 length: 17 amino acids. V lost 3 bases and J lost 6; bases outside the gene matches: 11. The germline CDR1 and CDR2 sequences are MGHRA and YSYEKL. CDR3 coding DNA: TGCGCCAGCAGCCAGGGGACAGGGGGCTTGTTCGGGGCTGAAGCTTTCTTT. Amino acids: CASSQGTGGLFGAEAFF.

V gene TRBV5-4 combines with J gene TRBJ2-6, with 7 bases lining up with TRBD2. Germline V CDR1 and CDR2: SGHNT, YYREEE (reference sequence). The length of the CDR3 is 17 residues. The junction had 3 bases not matched to a gene; V was cut back by 0 bases and J by 0 bases. The CDR3 nucleotides are TGTGCCAGCAGCTTGGGGGGGGGAGTCTCTGGGGCCAACGTCCTGACTTTC. It codes for CASSLGGGVSGANVLTF.

This clone was seen more than once but under ten times. Germline is not matched at one junction end, which may reflect a read error. The rearrangement links TRBV4-1 to TRBJ2-1; D perhaps matches TRBD2 (5 bases). The CDR3 covers 15 residues. CDR1 MGHRA and CDR2 YSYEKL come from the germline V gene. The DNA for the CDR3 is TGTGCCAGCAGCCAAGATAGGACTGAGACCAATGAGCAGTTCTTC. It is translated as CASSQDRTETNEQFF.

This clone was observed a single time. The V gene is TRBV5-1, the J gene TRBJ2-1; 7 bases fit TRBD2. Germline V gene data show CDR1 as SGHRS and CDR2 as YFSETQ. Trimming cost V 0 bases and J 4 bases; bases outside gene matches: 4. The CDR3 is made up of 15 amino acids. Here the CDR3 DNA reads TGCGCCAGCAGCTTGGAAGGCGGGGGATACAATGAGCAGTTCTTC. It encodes CASSLEGGGYNEQFF.

J is TRBJ1-4 and V is TRBV9; no firm D call. The V end was cut by 3 bases, the J end by 5 bases, with 11 bases between. The CDR3 runs to 14 residues. Germline V gene sequence: CDR1 SGDLS, CDR2 YYNGEE. The chain's CDR3 is CASSADYYNEKLFF. The CDR3 region has the DNA TGTGCCAGCAGCGCGGACTACTACAATGAAAAACTGTTTTTT.

The chain uses TRBV5-4 and TRBJ2-1, with 9 positions matching TRBD2. The CDR3 covers 16 residues. The V gene end was trimmed by 3 bases and the J gene end by 0 bases; junction bases not matched to a gene: 4. Germline V gene lookup returns CDR1 SGHNT and CDR2 YYREEE (reference sequence). CDR3 sequence reads: CASSSKTSGSYNEQFF. CDR3 nucleotide sequence: TGTGCCAGCAGCTCCAAGACTAGCGGCTCCTACAATGAGCAGTTCTTC. The full variable domain, rest sourced from reference TRBV5-4 and TRBJ2-1, is ETGVTQSPTHLIKTRGQQVTLRCSSQSGHNTVSWYQQALGQGPQFIFQYYREEENGRGNFPPRFSGLQFPNYSSELNVNALELDDSALYLCASSSKTSGSYNEQFFGPGTRLTVL.

This clone appeared once. The chain couples TRBV7-9 to TRBJ2-7; no firm D call. Germline V CDR1 and CDR2: SEHNR, FQNEAQ (reference sequence). Trimming took off 5 bases at V and 7 bases at J, with 9 bases between the two ends. The CDR3 contains 11 residues. CDR3 nucleotide sequence: TGTGCCAGCAGCCCAATAGGGGAGCAGTACTTC. Residues: CASSPIGEQYF.

This chain joins TRBV7-2 and TRBJ1-1; no reliable D call. Germline V gene lookup returns CDR1 SGHTA and CDR2 FQGNSA. V lost 1 base and J 8 bases, leaving 8 bases between the germline ends. This CDR3 has 12 amino acids. CDR3 DNA sequence: TGTGCCAGCAGCTTAGGGGGTCCGGAAGCTTTCTTT. Translation: CASSLGGPEAFF. Variable domain in full (rest from reference TRBV7-2 and TRBJ1-1): GAGVSQSPSNKVTEKGKDVELRCDPISGHTALYWYRQSLGQGLEFLIYFQGNSAPDKSGLPSDRFSAERTGGSVSTLTIQRTQQEDSAVYLCASSLGGPEAFFGQGTRLTVV.